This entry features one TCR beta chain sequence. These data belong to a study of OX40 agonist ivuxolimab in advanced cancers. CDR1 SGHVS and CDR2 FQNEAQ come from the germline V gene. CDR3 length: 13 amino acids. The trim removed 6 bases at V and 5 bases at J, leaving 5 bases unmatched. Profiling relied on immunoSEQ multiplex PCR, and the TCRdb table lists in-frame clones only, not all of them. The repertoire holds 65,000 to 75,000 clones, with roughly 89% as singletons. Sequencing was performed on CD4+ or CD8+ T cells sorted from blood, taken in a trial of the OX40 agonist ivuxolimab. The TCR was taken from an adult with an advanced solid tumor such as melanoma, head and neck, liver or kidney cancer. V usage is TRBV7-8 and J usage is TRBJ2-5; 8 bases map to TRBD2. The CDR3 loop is CASRPGTRETQYF. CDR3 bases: TGTGCCAGCAGACCCGGGACTAGGGAGACCCAGTACTTC.